A single sample gave rise to the 21 T cell receptor beta chains below, sequenced in a study of cytomegalovirus exposure and HLA in healthy donors. The repertoire was sequenced with immunoSEQ multiplex PCR; TCRdb's copy has only in-frame clones and lacks some. The sample has 90,000 to 130,000 clones; over 85% are singletons. The source material was PBMCs. These receptor sequences come from a woman under 30 in good health and CMV-seronegative.

The chain employs TRBV28 and TRBJ2-1, with 7 bases that match TRBD1. Trimming took 9 bases from V and 8 from J; bases not matched to a gene: 16. The CDR3 runs to 15 residues. Germline values: CDR1 MDHEN, CDR2 SYDVKM. As DNA, the CDR3 is TGTGCCAGGTCACTCCGGGACAGTGCTGCCTATGAGCAGTTCTTC. Protein sequence: CARSLRDSAAYEQFF.

The chain couples TRBV2 to TRBJ2-3; 12 nucleotides align to TRBD2. There are 16 residues in the CDR3. V trimming: 6 bases; J trimming: 4 bases; junction bases outside the gene matches: 8. Germline-derived CDR1 and CDR2 are SNHLY and FYNNEI. The CDR3 is CASRPPSGRAADTQYF. In DNA form, the CDR3 reads TGTGCCAGCAGGCCTCCTAGCGGGAGGGCCGCAGATACGCAGTATTTT. Looking up the rest from reference TRBV2 and TRBJ2-3 gives the full variable domain: EPEVTQTPSHQVTQMGQEVILRCVPISNHLYFYWYRQILGQKVEFLVSFYNNEISEKSEIFDDQFSVERPDGSNFTLKIRSTKLEDSAMYFCASRPPSGRAADTQYFGPGTRLTVL.

The V and J genes are TRBV30 and TRBJ1-3, with D perhaps matching TRBD1 (5 bases). V lost 0 bases and J lost 0, with 9 bases in between. Germline values: CDR1 GTSNPN, CDR2 SVGIG (reference sequence). The CDR3 loop spans 15 amino acids. CDR3 protein: CAWSVKGSSGNTIYF. CDR3 nucleotide sequence: TGTGCCTGGAGTGTAAAGGGGTCCTCTGGAAACACCATATATTTT.

The chain employs TRBV9 and TRBJ2-7; maybe TRBD1 (6 bases). CDR1 is SGDLS, CDR2 YYNGEE, per germline. The CDR3 has 15 amino acids. Trimming shortened V by 3 bases and J by 2 bases, and 15 bases separated the two germline ends. CDR3 DNA sequence: TGTGCCAGCAGCGCTTCGTTGACAGGACCCTACGAGCAGTACTTC. Amino acids: CASSASLTGPYEQYF.

The genes are TRBV7-2 and TRBJ1-5; D uncertain. With 5 bases removed from V and 4 bases from J, the gap between germline ends came to 9 bases. CDR1 and CDR2 from the germline V gene are SGHTA and FQGNSA. CDR3 length: 13 residues. CDR3 in amino acids: CASSKAGNQPQHF. Here the CDR3 DNA reads TGTGCCAGCAGCAAAGCAGGTAATCAGCCCCAGCATTTT.

J is TRBJ2-7 and V is TRBV5-1; D is perhaps TRBD2 (5 bases). The V end was cut by 4 bases, the J end by 3 bases, with 20 bases between. This CDR3 has 16 residues. Germline CDR1 SGHRS, CDR2 YFSETQ. Here the CDR3 reads CASSLGSGIANYEQYF. CDR3 nucleotides: TGCGCCAGCAGCCTCGGATCCGGGATCGCCAACTACGAGCAGTACTTC.

This clone showed up just once. The chain is built from TRBV4-3 and TRBJ1-1; D possibly corresponds to TRBD1 (6 bases). This CDR3 comprises 13 residues. The V end lost 9 bases, the J end lost 0 bases, and 11 bases lay between the germline ends. Germline V CDR1 and CDR2: LGHNA, YSLEER. DNA for the CDR3: TGCGCCAGTTCCCAGGGGATGAACACTGAAGCTTTCTTT. Its protein is CASSQGMNTEAFF.

This clone was seen once. The chain uses TRBV4-1 and TRBJ2-7, with D possibly matching TRBD1 (5 bases). The CDR3 is made up of 13 amino acids. Trimming pared 0 bases from V and 6 bases from J, leaving 9 bases between. CDR1 and CDR2 from the germline V gene are MGHRA and YSYEKL. CDR3 bases: TGCGCCAGCAGCCAAGAAATAAGGGGCGAGCAGTACTTC. Its translation: CASSQEIRGEQYF.

This chain connects TRBV28 to TRBJ2-2; D remains ambiguous. V lost 3 bases and J 6 bases, leaving 5 bases between the germline ends. This CDR3 contains 12 residues. CDR1 and CDR2 (germline): MDHEN, SYDVKM. This CDR3 is CASSFLPGELFF. Here the CDR3 DNA reads TGTGCCAGCAGTTTTCTACCCGGGGAGCTGTTTTTT.

The chain combines TRBV4-1 with TRBJ2-7; 8 nucleotides agree with TRBD2. The junction had 7 bases not matched to a gene; V was cut back by 3 bases and J by 0 bases. The CDR3 length is 16 residues. The V gene's germline CDR1 is MGHRA and CDR2 YSYEKL. The CDR3 protein is CASSHSGGRGSYEQYF. The CDR3 nucleotides read TGCGCCAGCAGCCACTCGGGGGGGAGAGGCTCCTACGAGCAGTACTTC.

This clone showed up just a few times. This rearrangement joins TRBV4-1 to TRBJ2-1; D is perhaps TRBD2 (7 bases). Trimming removed 1 base at V and 4 bases at J, with 11 bases between. The germline CDR1 and CDR2 sequences are MGHRA and YSYEKL. The CDR3 runs to 15 residues. In DNA form, the CDR3 reads TGCGCCAGCAGCCAAGCTGAGGGGGGGTACAATGAGCAGTTCTTC. Protein sequence: CASSQAEGGYNEQFF.

This sequence joins TRBV28 and TRBJ2-1, with 7 bases fitting TRBD2. The junction had 14 bases not matched to a gene; V was cut back by 5 bases and J by 7 bases. The germline V gene has CDR1 MDHEN and CDR2 SYDVKM. This CDR3 is built from 16 residues. The CDR3 DNA reads as TGTGCCAGCAGTCCCCAAGCGGGACCGACCGAAAATGAGCAGTTCTTC. Amino acid sequence: CASSPQAGPTENEQFF.

The chain links TRBV30 to TRBJ1-1, with 7 bases fitting TRBD1. Trimming took 5 bases from V and 0 from J; bases not matched to a gene: 9. In germline, CDR1 is GTSNPN, CDR2 SVGIG (reference sequence). CDR3 length equals 15 residues. In nucleotides, the CDR3 is TGTGCCTGGGTCCCTGCGGGGACAGTGAACACTGAAGCTTTCTTT. Protein: CAWVPAGTVNTEAFF.

The chain joins TRBV6-5 to TRBJ2-1; possibly TRBD1 for D (6 bases). Germline V gene sequence: CDR1 MNHEY, CDR2 SVGAGI. Trimming cost V 6 bases and J 7 bases, with 19 bases left between them. The CDR3 sequence is 15 residues long. CDR3: CASSGTGSDRNEQFF. Written as DNA, the CDR3 is TGTGCCAGCAGCGGCACAGGGTCGGATAGGAATGAGCAGTTCTTC.

This chain links TRBV7-2 with TRBJ2-2; 10 bases map to TRBD2. J gave up 6 bases and V 5 bases, and 6 bases lay outside the gene matches. Germline lookup yields CDR1 SGHTA and CDR2 FQGNSA. The CDR3 sequence is 15 residues long. CDR3 amino acids: CASSEREGQAGELFF. CDR3 DNA sequence: TGTGCCAGCAGCGAGCGGGAGGGACAGGCCGGGGAGCTGTTTTTT.

This clone was seen only once. The V gene is TRBV5-1, the J gene TRBJ2-7; possible D gene TRBD1, 5 bases. The CDR3 has 14 amino acids. Looked up from germline, CDR1 is SGHRS and CDR2 is YFSETQ. V lost 4 bases and J 2 bases, leaving 13 bases between the germline ends. The CDR3 nucleotides read TGCGCCAGCAGCGCGGACACCTACACCTACGAGCAGTACTTC. Amino acids: CASSADTYTYEQYF.

The J gene is TRBJ2-5, the V gene TRBV27; 7 positions match TRBD1. Germline trimming cut 2 bases from V and 1 base from J; bases unmatched to any gene: 7. This CDR3 region has 16 residues. From germline, CDR1 is MNHEY and CDR2 SMNVEV (reference sequence). CDR3 coding DNA: TGTGCCAGCAGTTTAACCACAGACAGGGCCCAAGAGACCCAGTACTTC. Residues: CASSLTTDRAQETQYF.

The chain combines TRBV30 with TRBJ2-7; 9 bases align to TRBD2. CDR3 length equals 14 residues. CDR1 is GTSNPN and CDR2 is SVGIG in the germline V gene (reference sequence). Trimming cost V 3 bases and J 2 bases; bases outside gene matches: 5. CDR3 sequence: CAWRNAGGTYEQYF. CDR3 nucleotides: TGTGCCTGGAGAAACGCGGGGGGGACCTACGAGCAGTACTTC.

V gene TRBV6-1 combines with J gene TRBJ2-7; 8 nucleotides line up with TRBD2. CDR1 MNHNS and CDR2 SASEGT come from the germline V gene. The CDR3 runs 14 residues. With V trimmed by 6 bases and J by 3 bases, 7 bases remained unmatched. The CDR3 loop is CASRYGGAGYEQYF. CDR3 in DNA: TGTGCCAGCAGATACGGGGGGGCGGGCTACGAGCAGTACTTC.

This chain connects TRBV28 to TRBJ2-5; 15 bases line up with TRBD2. Per the germline V gene, CDR1 is MDHEN and CDR2 is SYDVKM. With V trimmed by 5 bases and J by 2 bases, 21 bases remained unmatched. CDR3 length: 22 residues. CDR3 sequence (DNA): TGTGCCAGCAGTGCCCCTAACGGACTAGCGGGAGGGCCGGGAAATCGGCAAGAGACCCAGTACTTC. Amino acids: CASSAPNGLAGGPGNRQETQYF.

This clone has just one count. The chain uses TRBV30 and TRBJ2-4; possibly TRBD2 for D (5 bases). This CDR3 spans 12 amino acids. V was trimmed by 5 bases and J by 15 bases, leaving 20 bases between them. Looked up from germline, CDR1 is GTSNPN and CDR2 is SVGIG (reference sequence). CDR3 sequence (DNA): TGTGCCTGGGGAACCGGACGGGAAAAGCGGTACTTC. Translating gives CAWGTGREKRYF.